This TCR beta chain was identified in a study of blood T cell repertoires in COVID-19 (TCRdb year 2020). Regarding the research as a whole: Collaborator samples came from the United States, Italy and Spain and covered acute and convalescent phases of COVID-19. The prospective study material was composed of cDNA or gDNA derived from T cells, B-cell-depleted T cells, or PBMCs. Deeply sampled blood TCRbeta repertoires from subjects exposed to, actively infected with, or recovered from COVID-19 were included in the dataset. The repertoires were made available in a free public database intended to serve as a resource for research on the immune response to SARS-CoV-2. Samples came from the ongoing ImmuneRACE study (first 160 participants) plus 1,254 subjects from 6 global collaborators. Sample metadata almost always included a de-identified subject ID, COVID-19 status, age in years and sex. HLA class I and class II types, where available, came from metadata supplied by the sample provider rather than from assay-based typing.

Of note for this clone: What this receptor recognizes is not known. Per-nucleotide qualities are absent, and no much larger clonotype sits a single base away.

CDR1 is given as SQVTM and CDR2 as ANQGSEA, both from the germline V gene. The CDR3 measures 12 amino acids from cysteine to phenylalanine. Only the CDR3 DNA stays, 36 bases, in frame from base 1. Compared with germline, V lacks 5 bases and J lacks 7 bases; bases without a gene match: 2. Study-level results and caveats: The quantity of clinical and demographic metadata differed by source and by participant and was supplied without curation.

TCRbeta CDR3 regions were amplified from genomic DNA by means of the immunoSEQ Assay, a bias-controlled multiplex PCR. The original pipeline was this. Within the assay, amplification of reference gene primers was used to estimate how many nucleated cells each sample contained. To quantify the absolute abundance of each unique TCRbeta CDR3 rearrangement, sequence reads were collapsed and filtered. Productive Simpson clonality was computed per sample as the square root of Simpson's diversity index over productive rearrangements. TCRdb stores this immuneACCESS table with in-frame sequences only. Part of the clones is absent; in the studies checked, under half of the shortfall reflects unresolved V genes, and no reason is known for the rest. V and J calls and clone size are given by that table; D and trimming were obtained from the DNA. The sample profile shows hundreds of thousands of clones; nearly 90% of them were found once. The ten largest make up 0.7% to 1% of the sample.

One collaborating source in Seattle enrolled patients during active infection and followed them longitudinally through the course of disease. Collaborating institutions collected whole blood in K2EDTA tubes following their own protocols. For TCRbeta analysis, collaborators shipped samples as frozen whole blood, isolated PBMCs, or DNA extracted from either of those sample types. Material for sequencing was peripheral blood. This sequence originates from a man aged 18-30 years with COVID-19, enrolled during active disease. In this chain, TRBV29-1 is recombined with TRBJ2-3, with 11 junctional bases fitting TRBD2. Read as DNA, the sequence is TGCAGCGTTAGGACTAGCGGGCATACGCAGTATTTT. Its coded protein is CSVRTSGHTQYF.